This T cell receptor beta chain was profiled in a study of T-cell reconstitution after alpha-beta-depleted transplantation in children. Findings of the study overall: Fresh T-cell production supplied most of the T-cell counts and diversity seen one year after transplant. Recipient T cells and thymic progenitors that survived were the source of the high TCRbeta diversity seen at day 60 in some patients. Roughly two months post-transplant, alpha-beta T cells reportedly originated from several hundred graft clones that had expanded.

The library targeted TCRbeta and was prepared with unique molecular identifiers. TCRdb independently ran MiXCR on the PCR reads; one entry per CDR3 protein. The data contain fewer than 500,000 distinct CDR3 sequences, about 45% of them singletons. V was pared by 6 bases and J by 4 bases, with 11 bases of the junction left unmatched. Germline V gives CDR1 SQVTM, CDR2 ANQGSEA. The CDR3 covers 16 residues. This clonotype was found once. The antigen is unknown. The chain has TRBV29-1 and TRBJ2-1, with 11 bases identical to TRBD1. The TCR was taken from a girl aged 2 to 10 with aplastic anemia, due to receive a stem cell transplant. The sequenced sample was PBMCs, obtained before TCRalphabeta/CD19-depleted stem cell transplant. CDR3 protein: CSVESYRDRGYNEQFF. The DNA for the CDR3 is TGCAGCGTCGAGTCCTACCGGGACAGGGGGTACAATGAGCAGTTCTTC.